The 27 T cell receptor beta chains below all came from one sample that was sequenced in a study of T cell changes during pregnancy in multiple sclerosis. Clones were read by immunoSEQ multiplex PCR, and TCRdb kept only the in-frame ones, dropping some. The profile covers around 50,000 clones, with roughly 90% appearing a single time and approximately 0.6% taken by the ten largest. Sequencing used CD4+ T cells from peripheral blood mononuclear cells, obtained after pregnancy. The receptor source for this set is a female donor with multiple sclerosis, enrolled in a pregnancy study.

For the CDR3, the DNA is TGTGCCAGTAGTATCAGGGGGGCAGGAACTGAAGCTTTCTTT. Amino acids: CASSIRGAGTEAFF. This chain connects TRBV19 to TRBJ1-1; 7 bases are a match to TRBD1. This CDR3 contains 14 residues. Germline V gene lookup returns CDR1 LNHDA and CDR2 SQIVND (reference sequence). J gave up 5 bases and V 3 bases, and 6 bases lay outside the gene matches.

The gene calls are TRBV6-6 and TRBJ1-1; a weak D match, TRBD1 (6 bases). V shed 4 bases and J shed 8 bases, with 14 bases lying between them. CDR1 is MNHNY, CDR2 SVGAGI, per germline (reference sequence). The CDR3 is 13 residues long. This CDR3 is CASSSRGRSEAFF. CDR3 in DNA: TGTGCCAGCAGTTCCAGGGGCAGATCGGAAGCTTTCTTT.

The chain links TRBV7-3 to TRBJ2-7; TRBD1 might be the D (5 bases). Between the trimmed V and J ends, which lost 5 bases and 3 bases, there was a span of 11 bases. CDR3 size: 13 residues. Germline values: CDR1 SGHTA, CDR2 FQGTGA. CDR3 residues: CASSVQGYYEQYF. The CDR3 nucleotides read TGTGCCAGCAGCGTCCAGGGATACTACGAGCAGTACTTC. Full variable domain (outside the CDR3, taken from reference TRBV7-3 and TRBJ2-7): GAGVSQTPSNKVTEKGKYVELRCDPISGHTALYWYRQSLGQGPEFLIYFQGTGAADDSGLPNDRFFAVRPEGSVSTLKIQRTERGDSAVYLCASSVQGYYEQYFGPGTRLTVT.

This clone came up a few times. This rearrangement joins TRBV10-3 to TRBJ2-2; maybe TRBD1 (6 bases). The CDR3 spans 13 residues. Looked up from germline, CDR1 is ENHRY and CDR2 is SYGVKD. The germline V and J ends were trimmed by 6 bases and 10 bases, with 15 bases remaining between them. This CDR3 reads CAISLRGPTELFF. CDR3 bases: TGTGCCATCAGCCTCAGGGGACCGACGGAGCTGTTTTTT.

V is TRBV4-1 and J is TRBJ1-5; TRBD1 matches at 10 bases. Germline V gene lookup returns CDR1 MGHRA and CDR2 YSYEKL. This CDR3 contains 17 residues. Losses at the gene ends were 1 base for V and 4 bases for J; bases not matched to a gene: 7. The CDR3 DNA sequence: TGCGCCAGCAGCCAAGCCATGGGACAGGGGAGTAATCAGCCCCAGCATTTT. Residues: CASSQAMGQGSNQPQHF.

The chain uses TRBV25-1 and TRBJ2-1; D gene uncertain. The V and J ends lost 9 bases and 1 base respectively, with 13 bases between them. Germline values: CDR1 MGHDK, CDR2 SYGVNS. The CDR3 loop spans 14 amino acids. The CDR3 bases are TGTGCCAGTCACTTCCGCAATTCCTACAATGAGCAGTTCTTC. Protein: CASHFRNSYNEQFF. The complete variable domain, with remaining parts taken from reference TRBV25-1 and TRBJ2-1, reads EADIYQTPRYLVIGTGKKITLECSQTMGHDKMYWYQQDPGMELHLIHYSYGVNSTEKGDLSSESTVSRIRTEHFPLTLESARPSHTSQYLCASHFRNSYNEQFFGPGTRLTVL.

In nucleotides, the CDR3 is TGTGCCAGCAGCCAAGGCTTTACCGGCTATGGCTACACCTTC. It encodes CASSQGFTGYGYTF. V is TRBV4-2 and J is TRBJ1-2, with D hard to call. The CDR3 loop spans 14 amino acids. Germline CDR1 LGHNA, CDR2 YNFKEQ. V was clipped by 1 base and J by 4 bases, with 10 bases between them.

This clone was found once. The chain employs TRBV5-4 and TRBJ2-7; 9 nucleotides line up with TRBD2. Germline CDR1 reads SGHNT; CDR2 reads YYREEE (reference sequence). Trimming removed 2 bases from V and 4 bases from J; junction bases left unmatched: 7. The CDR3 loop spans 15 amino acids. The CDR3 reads CASSLGAGGRYEQYF. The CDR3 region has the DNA TGTGCCAGCAGCTTAGGGGCGGGGGGGCGGTACGAGCAGTACTTC. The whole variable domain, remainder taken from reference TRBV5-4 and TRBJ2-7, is ETGVTQSPTHLIKTRGQQVTLRCSSQSGHNTVSWYQQALGQGPQFIFQYYREEENGRGNFPPRFSGLQFPNYSSELNVNALELDDSALYLCASSLGAGGRYEQYFGPGTRLTVT.

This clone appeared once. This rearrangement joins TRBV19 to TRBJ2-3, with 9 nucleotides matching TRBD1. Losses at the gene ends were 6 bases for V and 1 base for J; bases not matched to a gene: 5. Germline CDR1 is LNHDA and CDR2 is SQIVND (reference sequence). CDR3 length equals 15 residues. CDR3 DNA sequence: TGTGCCAGTAGCAGCAGACAGGGGGGCACAGATACGCAGTATTTT. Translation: CASSSRQGGTDTQYF.

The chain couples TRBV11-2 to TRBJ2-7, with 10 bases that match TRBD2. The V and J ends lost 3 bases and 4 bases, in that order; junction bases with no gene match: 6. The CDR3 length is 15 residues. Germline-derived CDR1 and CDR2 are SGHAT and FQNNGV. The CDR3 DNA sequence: TGTGCCAGCAGCTTCCAAGCGGGGGGGCTGTACGAGCAGTACTTC. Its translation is CASSFQAGGLYEQYF.

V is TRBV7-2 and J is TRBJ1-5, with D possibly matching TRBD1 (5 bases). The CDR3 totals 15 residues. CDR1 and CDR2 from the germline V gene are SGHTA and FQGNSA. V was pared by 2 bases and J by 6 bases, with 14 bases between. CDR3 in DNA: TGTGCCAGCAGCTTACCGGGGGGGGATGCTCAGCCCCAGCATTTT. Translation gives CASSLPGGDAQPQHF.

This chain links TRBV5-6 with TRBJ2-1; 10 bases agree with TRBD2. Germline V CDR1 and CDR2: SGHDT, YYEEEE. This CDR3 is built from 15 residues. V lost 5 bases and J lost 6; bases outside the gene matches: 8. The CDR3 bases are TGTGCCAGCAGACTAAGCGGGGGGGCCCCCAATGAGCAGTTCTTC. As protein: CASRLSGGAPNEQFF.

CDR3 residues: CSVGGGRGSETQYF. CDR3 sequence (DNA): TGCAGCGTCGGGGGGGGCCGGGGATCAGAGACCCAGTACTTC. The genes are TRBV29-1 and TRBJ2-5, with 8 bases that match TRBD2. The CDR3 totals 14 residues. Germline lookup yields CDR1 SQVTM and CDR2 ANQGSEA. V gave up 6 bases and J gave up 4 bases; unmatched junction bases: 10.

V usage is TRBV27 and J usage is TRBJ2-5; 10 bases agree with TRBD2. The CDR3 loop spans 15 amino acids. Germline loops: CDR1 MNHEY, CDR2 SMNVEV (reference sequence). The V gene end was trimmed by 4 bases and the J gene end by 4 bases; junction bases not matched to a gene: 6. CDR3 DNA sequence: TGTGCCAGCAGTTCCAAGCGGGGGGGCGGAGAGACCCAGTACTTC. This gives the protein CASSSKRGGGETQYF.

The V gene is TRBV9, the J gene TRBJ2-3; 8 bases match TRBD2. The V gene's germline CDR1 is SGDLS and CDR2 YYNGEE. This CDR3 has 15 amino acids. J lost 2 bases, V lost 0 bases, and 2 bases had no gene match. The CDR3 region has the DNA TGTGCCAGCAGCGTAGCGGGGGGGTACACAGATACGCAGTATTTT. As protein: CASSVAGGYTDTQYF.

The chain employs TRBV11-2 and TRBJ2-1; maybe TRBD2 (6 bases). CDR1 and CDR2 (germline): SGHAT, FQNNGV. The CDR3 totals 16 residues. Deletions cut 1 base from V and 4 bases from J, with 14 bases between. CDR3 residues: CASSLVPGLPYNEQFF. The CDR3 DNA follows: TGTGCCAGCAGCTTAGTTCCGGGACTCCCATACAATGAGCAGTTCTTC.

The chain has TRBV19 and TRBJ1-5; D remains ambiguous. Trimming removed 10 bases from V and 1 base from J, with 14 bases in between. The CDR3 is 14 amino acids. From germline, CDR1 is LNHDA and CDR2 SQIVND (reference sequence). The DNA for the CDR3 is TGTGCCACCACCCGGGTCCCGAGCAATCAGCCCCAGCATTTT. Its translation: CATTRVPSNQPQHF.

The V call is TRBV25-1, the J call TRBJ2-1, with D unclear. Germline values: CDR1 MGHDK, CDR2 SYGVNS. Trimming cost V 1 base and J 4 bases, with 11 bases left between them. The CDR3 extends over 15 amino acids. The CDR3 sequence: CASSESVTMYNEQFF. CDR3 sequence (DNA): TGTGCCAGCAGTGAATCTGTGACAATGTACAATGAGCAGTTCTTC.

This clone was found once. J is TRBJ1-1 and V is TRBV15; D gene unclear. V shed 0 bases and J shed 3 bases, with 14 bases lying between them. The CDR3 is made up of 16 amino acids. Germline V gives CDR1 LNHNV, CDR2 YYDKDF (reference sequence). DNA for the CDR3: TGTGCCACCAGCAGAGATCTCCTCGGTTCGTACACTGAAGCTTTCTTT. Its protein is CATSRDLLGSYTEAFF. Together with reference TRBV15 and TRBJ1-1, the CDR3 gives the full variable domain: DAMVIQNPRYQVTQFGKPVTLSCSQTLNHNVMYWYQQKSSQAPKLLFHYYDKDFNNEADTPDNFQSRRPNTSFCFLDIRSPGLGDTAMYLCATSRDLLGSYTEAFFGQGTRLTVV.

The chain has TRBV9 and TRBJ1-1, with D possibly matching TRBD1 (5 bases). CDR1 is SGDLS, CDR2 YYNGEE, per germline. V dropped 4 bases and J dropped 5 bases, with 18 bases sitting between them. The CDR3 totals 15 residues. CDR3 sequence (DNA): TGTGCCAGCAGCCCGAGGGCGACCGGGGGTACTGAAGCTTTCTTT. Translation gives CASSPRATGGTEAFF.

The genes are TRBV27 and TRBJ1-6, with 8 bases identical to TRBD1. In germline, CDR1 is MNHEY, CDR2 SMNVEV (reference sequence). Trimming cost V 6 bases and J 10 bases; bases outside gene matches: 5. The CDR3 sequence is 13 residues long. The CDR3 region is CASRGTGLSPLHF. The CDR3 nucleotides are TGTGCCAGCAGGGGGACAGGATTATCACCCCTCCACTTT.

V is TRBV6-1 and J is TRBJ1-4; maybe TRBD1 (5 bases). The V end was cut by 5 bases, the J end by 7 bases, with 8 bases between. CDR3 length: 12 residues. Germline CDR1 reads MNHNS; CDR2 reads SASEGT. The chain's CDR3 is CASSSGFEKLFF. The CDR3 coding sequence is TGTGCCAGCAGTTCAGGGTTTGAAAAACTGTTTTTT.

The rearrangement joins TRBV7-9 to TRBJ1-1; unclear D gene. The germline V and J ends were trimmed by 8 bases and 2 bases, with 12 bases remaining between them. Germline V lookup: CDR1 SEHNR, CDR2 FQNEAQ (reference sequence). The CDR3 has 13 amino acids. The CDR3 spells CASGTTVNTEAFF. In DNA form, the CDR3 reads TGTGCCAGCGGAACCACAGTTAACACTGAAGCTTTCTTT.

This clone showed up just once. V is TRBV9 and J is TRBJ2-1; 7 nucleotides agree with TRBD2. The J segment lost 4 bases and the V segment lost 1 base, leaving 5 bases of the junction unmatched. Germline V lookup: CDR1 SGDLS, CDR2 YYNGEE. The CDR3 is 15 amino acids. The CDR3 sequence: CASSVYWGGYNEQFF. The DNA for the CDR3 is TGTGCCAGCAGCGTATACTGGGGGGGATACAATGAGCAGTTCTTC. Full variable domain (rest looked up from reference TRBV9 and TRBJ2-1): DSGVTQTPKHLITATGQRVTLRCSPRSGDLSVYWYQQSLDQGLQFLIQYYNGEERAKGNILERFSAQQFPDLHSELNLSSLELGDSALYFCASSVYWGGYNEQFFGPGTRLTVL.

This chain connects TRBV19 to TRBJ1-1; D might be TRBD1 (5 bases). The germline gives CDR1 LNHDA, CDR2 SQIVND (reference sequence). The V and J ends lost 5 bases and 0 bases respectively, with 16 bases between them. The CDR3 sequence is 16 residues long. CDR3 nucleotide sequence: TGTGCCAGTAGTGGTTACCGGGGACTGCTGAACACTGAAGCTTTCTTT. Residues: CASSGYRGLLNTEAFF.

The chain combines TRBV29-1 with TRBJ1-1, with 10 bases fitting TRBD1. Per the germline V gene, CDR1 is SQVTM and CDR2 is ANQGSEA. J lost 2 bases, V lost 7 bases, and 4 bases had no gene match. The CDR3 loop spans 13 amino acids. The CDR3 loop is CSGGQGFNTEAFF. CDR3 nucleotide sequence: TGCAGCGGGGGACAGGGGTTTAACACTGAAGCTTTCTTT.

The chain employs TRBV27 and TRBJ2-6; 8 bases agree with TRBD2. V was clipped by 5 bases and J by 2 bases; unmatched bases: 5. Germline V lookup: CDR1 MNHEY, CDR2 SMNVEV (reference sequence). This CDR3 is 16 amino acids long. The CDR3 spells CASSPPRGAGANVLTF. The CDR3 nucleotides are TGTGCCAGCAGTCCCCCGCGGGGGGCTGGGGCCAACGTCCTGACTTTC.